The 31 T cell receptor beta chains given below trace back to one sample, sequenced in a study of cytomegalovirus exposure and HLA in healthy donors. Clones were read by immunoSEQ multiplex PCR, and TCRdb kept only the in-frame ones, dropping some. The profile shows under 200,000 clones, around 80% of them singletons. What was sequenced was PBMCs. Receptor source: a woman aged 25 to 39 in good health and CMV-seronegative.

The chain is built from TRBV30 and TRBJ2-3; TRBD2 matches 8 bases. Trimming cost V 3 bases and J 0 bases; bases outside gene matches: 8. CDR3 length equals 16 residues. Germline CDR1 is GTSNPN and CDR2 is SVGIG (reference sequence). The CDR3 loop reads CAWSSGLAGSTDTQYF. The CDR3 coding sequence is TGTGCCTGGAGCTCCGGACTAGCCGGAAGCACAGATACGCAGTATTTT.

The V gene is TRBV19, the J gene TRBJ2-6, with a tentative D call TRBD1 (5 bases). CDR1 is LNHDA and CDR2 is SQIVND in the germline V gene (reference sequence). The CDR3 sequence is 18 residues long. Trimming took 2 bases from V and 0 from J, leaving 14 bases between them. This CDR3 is CASSINQGYHSGANVLTF. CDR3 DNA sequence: TGTGCCAGTAGTATAAATCAGGGCTACCACTCTGGGGCCAACGTCCTGACTTTC. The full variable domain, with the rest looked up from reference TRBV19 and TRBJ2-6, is DGGITQSPKYLFRKEGQNVTLSCEQNLNHDAMYWYRQDPGQGLRLIYYSQIVNDFQKGDIAEGYSVSREKKESFPLTVTSAQKNPTAFYLCASSINQGYHSGANVLTFGAGSRLTVL.

CDR3 nucleotides: TGTGCCAGCAGGGACAGGGGATGGGCAGATACGCAGTATTTT. The encoded protein is CASRDRGWADTQYF. The chain carries TRBV6-5 and TRBJ2-3; 9 nucleotides agree with TRBD1. Germline values: CDR1 MNHEY, CDR2 SVGAGI. V trimming: 6 bases; J trimming: 4 bases; junction bases outside the gene matches: 5. This CDR3 contains 14 residues.

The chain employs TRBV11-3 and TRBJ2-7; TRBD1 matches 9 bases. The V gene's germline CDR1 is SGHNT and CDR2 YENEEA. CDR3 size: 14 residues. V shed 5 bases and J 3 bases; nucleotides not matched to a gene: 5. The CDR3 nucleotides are TGTGCCAGCAGCCCCGGACAGGGGAGCTACGAGCAGTACTTC. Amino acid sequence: CASSPGQGSYEQYF.

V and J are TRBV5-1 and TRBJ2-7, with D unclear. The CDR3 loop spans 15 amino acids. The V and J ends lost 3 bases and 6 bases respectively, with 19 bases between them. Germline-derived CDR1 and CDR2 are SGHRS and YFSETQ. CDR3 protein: CASSSYDRFSGEQYF. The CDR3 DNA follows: TGCGCCAGCAGCTCCTACGATCGATTTTCGGGCGAGCAGTACTTC.

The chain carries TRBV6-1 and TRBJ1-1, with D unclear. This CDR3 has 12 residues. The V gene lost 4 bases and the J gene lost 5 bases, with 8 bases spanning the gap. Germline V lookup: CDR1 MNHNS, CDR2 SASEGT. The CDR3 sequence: CASSALPTEAFF. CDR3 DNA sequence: TGTGCCAGCAGTGCCCTACCGACTGAAGCTTTCTTT.

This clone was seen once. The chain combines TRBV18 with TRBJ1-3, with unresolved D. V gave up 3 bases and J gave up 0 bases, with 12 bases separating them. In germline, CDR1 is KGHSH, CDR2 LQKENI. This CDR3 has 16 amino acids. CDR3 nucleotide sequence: TGTGCCAGCTCACCGGGCAGGTTAGGCTCTGGAAACACCATATATTTT. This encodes CASSPGRLGSGNTIYF.

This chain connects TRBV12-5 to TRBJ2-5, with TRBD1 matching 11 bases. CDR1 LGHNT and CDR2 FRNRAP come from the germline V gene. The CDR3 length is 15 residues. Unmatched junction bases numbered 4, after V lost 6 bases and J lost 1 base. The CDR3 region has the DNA TGTGCTAGTGGAGAAGGGACAGGGGGCCAAGAGACCCAGTACTTC. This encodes CASGEGTGGQETQYF.

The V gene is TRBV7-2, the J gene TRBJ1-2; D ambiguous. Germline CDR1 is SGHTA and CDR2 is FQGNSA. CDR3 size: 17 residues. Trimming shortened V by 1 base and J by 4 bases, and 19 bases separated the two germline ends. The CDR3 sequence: CASSLVFPGPSAYGYTF. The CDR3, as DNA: TGTGCCAGCAGCTTAGTTTTTCCAGGCCCTTCGGCCTATGGCTACACCTTC.

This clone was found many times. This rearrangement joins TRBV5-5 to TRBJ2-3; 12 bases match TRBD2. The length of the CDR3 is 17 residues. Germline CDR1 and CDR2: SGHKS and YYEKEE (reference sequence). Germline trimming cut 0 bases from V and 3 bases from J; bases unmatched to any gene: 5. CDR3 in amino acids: CASSLASGLAGTDTQYF. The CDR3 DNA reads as TGTGCCAGCAGCTTGGCCTCCGGACTAGCGGGAACAGATACGCAGTATTTT.

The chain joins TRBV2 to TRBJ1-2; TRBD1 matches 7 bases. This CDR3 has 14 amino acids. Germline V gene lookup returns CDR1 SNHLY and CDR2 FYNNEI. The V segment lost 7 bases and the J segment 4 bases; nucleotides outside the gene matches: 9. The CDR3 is CASKSTGISYGYTF. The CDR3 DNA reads TGTGCCAGCAAGTCGACAGGGATCTCCTATGGCTACACCTTC.

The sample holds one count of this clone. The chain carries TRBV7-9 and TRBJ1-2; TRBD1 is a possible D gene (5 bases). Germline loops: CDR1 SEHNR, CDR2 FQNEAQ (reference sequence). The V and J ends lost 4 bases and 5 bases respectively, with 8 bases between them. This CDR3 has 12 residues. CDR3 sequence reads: CASSSTVYGYTF. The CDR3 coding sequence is TGTGCCAGCAGCTCGACAGTTTATGGCTACACCTTC.

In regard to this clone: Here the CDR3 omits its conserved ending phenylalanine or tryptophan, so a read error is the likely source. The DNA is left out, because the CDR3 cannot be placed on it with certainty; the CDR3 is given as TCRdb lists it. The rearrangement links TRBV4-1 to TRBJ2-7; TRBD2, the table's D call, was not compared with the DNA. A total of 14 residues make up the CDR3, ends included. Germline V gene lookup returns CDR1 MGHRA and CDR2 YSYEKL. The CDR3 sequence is CASSQGGGHLPPCY.

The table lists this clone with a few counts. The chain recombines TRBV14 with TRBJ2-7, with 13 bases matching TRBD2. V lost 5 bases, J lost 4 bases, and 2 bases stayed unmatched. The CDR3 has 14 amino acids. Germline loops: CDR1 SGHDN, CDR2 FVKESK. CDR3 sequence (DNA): TGTGCCAGCAGCTGGACTAGCGGGAGTTACGAGCAGTACTTC. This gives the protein CASSWTSGSYEQYF.

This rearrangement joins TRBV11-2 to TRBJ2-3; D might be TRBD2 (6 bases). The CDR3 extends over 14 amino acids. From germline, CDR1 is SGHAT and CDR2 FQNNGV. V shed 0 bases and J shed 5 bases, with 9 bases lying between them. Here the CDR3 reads CASSLETGGDTQYF. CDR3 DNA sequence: TGTGCCAGCAGCTTAGAGACCGGGGGAGATACGCAGTATTTT.

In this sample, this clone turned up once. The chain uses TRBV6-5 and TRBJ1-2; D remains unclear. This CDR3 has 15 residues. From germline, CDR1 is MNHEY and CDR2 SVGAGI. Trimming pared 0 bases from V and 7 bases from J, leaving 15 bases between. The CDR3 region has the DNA TGTGCCAGCAGTTACTCGAATTCCAGGTCGTCTGGCTACACCTTC. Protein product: CASSYSNSRSSGYTF.

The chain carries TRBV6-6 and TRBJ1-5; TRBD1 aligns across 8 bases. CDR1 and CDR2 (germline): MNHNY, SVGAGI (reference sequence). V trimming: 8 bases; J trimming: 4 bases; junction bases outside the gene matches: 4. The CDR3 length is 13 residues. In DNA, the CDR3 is TGTGCCAGCCAGGGGGCTGGAAATCAGCCCCAGCATTTT. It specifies CASQGAGNQPQHF.

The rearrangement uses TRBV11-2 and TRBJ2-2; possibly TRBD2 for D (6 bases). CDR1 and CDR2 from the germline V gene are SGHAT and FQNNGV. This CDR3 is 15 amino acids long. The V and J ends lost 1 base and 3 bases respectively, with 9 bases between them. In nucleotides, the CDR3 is TGTGCCAGCAGCTTAGCGTCGGGGGACACCGGGGAGCTGTTTTTT. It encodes CASSLASGDTGELFF. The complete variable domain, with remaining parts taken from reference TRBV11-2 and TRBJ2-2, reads EAGVAQSPRYKIIEKRQSVAFWCNPISGHATLYWYQQILGQGPKLLIQFQNNGVVDDSQLPKDRFSAERLKGVDSTLKIQPAKLEDSAVYLCASSLASGDTGELFFGEGSRLTVL.

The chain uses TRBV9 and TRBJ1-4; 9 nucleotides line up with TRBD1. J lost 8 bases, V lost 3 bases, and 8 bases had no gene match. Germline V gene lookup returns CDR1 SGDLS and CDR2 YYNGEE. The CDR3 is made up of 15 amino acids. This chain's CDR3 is CASSAGDRVGEKLFF. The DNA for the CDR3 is TGTGCCAGCAGCGCGGGGGACAGGGTAGGGGAAAAACTGTTTTTT.

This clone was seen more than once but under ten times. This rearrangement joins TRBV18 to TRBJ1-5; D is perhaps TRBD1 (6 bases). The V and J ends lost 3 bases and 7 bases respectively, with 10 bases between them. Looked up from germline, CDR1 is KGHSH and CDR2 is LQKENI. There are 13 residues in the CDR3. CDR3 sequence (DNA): TGTGCCAGCTCACCGGGGGCAATCCAGCCCCAGCATTTT. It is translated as CASSPGAIQPQHF.

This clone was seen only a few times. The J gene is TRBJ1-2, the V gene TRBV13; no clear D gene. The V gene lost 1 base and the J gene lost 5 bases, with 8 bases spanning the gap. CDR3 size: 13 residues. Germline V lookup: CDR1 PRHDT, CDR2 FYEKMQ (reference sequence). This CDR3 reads CASSLVTGYGYTF. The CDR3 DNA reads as TGTGCCAGCAGCTTAGTGACGGGTTATGGCTACACCTTC. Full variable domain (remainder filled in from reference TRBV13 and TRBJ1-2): AAGVIQSPRHLIKEKRETATLKCYPIPRHDTVYWYQQGPGQDPQFLISFYEKMQSDKGSIPDRFSAQQFSDYHSELNMSSLELGDSALYFCASSLVTGYGYTFGSGTRLTVV.

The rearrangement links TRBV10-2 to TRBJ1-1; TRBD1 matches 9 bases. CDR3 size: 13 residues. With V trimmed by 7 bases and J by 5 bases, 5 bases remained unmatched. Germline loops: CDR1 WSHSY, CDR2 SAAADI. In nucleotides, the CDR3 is TGCGCCAGCACCGGACAGGGGTATACTGAAGCTTTCTTT. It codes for CASTGQGYTEAFF.

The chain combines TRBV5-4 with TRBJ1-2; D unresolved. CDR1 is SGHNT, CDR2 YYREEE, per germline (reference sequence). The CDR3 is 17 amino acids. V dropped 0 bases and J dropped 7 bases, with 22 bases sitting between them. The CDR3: CASSLELSEGRFSGYTF. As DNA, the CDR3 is TGTGCCAGCAGCTTGGAGTTGTCCGAGGGTCGGTTTAGTGGCTACACCTTC.

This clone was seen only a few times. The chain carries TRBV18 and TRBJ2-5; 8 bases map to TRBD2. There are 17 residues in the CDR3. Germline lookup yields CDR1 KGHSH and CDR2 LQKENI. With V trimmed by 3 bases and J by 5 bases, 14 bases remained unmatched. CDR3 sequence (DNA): TGTGCCAGCTCACCTCTGGGGCTAAGAGCGGGGGTGGAGACCCAGTACTTC. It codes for CASSPLGLRAGVETQYF. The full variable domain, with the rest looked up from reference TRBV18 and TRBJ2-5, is NAGVMQNPRHLVRRRGQEARLRCSPMKGHSHVYWYRQLPEEGLKFMVYLQKENIIDESGMPKERFSAEFPKEGPSILRIQQVVRGDSAAYFCASSPLGLRAGVETQYFGPGTRLLVL.

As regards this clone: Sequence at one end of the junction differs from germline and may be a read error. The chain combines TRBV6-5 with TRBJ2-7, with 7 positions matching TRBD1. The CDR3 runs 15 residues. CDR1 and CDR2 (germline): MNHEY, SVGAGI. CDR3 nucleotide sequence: TGTGCCAGCAGTCACGAAGGGACAGCGGCCTACGCGCAGTACTTC. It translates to CASSHEGTAAYAQYF.

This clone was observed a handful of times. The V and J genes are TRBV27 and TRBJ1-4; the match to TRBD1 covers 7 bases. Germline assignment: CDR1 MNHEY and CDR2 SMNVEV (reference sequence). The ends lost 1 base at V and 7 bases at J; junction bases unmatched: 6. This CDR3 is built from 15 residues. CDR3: CASSLYGTVLEKLFF. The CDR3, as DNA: TGTGCCAGCAGTTTATATGGGACAGTTCTTGAAAAACTGTTTTTT.

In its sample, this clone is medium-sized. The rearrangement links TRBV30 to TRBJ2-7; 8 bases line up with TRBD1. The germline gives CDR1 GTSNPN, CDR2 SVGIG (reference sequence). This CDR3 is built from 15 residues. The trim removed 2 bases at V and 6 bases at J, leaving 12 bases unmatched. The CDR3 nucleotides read TGTGCCTGGAGTCTGCCACTTGGGACAGGAGGCGAGCAGTACTTC. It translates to CAWSLPLGTGGEQYF.

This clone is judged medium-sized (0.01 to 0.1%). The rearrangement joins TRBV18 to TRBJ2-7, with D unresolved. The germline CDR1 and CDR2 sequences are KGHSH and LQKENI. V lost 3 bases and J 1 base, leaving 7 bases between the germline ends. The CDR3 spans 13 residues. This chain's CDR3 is CASSPRVSYEQYF. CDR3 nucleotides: TGTGCCAGCTCACCGCGAGTATCCTACGAGCAGTACTTC. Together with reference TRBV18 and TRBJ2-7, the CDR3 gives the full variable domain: NAGVMQNPRHLVRRRGQEARLRCSPMKGHSHVYWYRQLPEEGLKFMVYLQKENIIDESGMPKERFSAEFPKEGPSILRIQQVVRGDSAAYFCASSPRVSYEQYFGPGTRLTVT.

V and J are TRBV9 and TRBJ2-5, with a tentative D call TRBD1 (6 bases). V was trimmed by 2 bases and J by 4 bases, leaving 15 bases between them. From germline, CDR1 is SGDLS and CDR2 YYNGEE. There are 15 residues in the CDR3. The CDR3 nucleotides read TGTGCCAGCAGCGTGGGGGCAGGGGTCAGAGAGACCCAGTACTTC. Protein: CASSVGAGVRETQYF. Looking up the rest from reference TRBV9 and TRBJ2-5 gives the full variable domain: DSGVTQTPKHLITATGQRVTLRCSPRSGDLSVYWYQQSLDQGLQFLIQYYNGEERAKGNILERFSAQQFPDLHSELNLSSLELGDSALYFCASSVGAGVRETQYFGPGTRLLVL.

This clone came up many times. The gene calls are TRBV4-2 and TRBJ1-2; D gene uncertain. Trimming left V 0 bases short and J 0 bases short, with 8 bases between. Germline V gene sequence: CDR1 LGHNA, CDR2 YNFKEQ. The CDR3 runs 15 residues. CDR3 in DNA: TGTGCCAGCAGCCAAGACGGGTCAGCTAACTATGGCTACACCTTC. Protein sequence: CASSQDGSANYGYTF.

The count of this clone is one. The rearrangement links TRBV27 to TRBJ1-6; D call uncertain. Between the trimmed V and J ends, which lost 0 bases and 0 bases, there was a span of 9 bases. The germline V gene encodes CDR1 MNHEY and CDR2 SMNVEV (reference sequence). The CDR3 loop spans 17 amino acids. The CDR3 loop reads CASSLSPSHSYNSPLHF. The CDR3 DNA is TGTGCCAGCAGTTTATCGCCCAGTCACTCCTATAATTCACCCCTCCACTTT.